The T cell receptor beta chain described here comes from a study of T cell responses to AZD1222 COVID-19 vaccine. Study overall: Investigators merged groups given second doses at roughly 4 or roughly 12 weeks.

The protocol was immunoSEQ multiplex PCR, while the TCRdb copy is restricted to in-frame clones and leaves out a portion. The data contain some 140,000 clones, about 88% of them singletons. The TCR sequence derives from an adult in good health. Sequences were derived from peripheral blood, sampled on day 0 of AZD1222 vaccination.

The DNA for the CDR3 is TGTGCCAGCAGCTTAGCGCAGGCAGGGGTGGTGGGCGAGCAGTACTTC. Residues: CASSLAQAGVVGEQYF. The chain is built from TRBV7-6 and TRBJ2-7; the D gene is possibly TRBD1 (6 bases). The CDR3 is 16 residues long. The V end was cut by 0 bases, the J end by 6 bases, with 18 bases between. Germline V lookup: CDR1 SGHVS, CDR2 FNYEAQ.